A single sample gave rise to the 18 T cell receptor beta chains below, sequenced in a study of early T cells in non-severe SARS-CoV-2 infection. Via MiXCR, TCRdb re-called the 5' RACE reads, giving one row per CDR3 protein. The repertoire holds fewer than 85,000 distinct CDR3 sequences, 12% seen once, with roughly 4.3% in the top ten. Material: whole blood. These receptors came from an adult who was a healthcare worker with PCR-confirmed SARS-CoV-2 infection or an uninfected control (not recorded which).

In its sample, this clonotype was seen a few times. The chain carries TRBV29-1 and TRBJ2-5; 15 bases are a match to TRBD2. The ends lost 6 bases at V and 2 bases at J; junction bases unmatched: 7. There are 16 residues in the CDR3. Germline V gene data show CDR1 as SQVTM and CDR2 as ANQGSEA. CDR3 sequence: CSVAWGTSGRQETQYF. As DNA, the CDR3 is TGCAGCGTCGCATGGGGGACTAGCGGGAGGCAAGAGACCCAGTACTTC.

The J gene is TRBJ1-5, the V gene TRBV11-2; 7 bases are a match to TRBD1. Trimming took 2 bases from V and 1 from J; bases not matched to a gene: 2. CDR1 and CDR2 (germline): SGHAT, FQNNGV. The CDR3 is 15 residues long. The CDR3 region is CASSLLTGSNQPQHF. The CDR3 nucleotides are TGTGCCAGCAGCTTATTGACAGGGAGCAATCAGCCCCAGCATTTT.

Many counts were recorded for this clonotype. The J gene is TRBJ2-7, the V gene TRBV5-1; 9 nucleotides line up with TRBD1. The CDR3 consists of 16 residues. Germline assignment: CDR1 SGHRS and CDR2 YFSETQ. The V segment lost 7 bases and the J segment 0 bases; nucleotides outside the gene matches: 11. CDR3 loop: CASSSGQGLSSYEQYF. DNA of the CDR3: TGCGCCAGCTCATCCGGACAGGGGCTTAGCTCCTACGAGCAGTACTTC.

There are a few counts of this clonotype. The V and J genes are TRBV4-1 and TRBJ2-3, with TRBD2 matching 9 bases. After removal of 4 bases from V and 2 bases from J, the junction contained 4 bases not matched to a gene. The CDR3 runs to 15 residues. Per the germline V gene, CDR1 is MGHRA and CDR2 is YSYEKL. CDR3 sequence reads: CASSPGGRDTDTQYF. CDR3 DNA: TGCGCCAGCAGCCCGGGCGGGAGGGACACAGATACGCAGTATTTT.

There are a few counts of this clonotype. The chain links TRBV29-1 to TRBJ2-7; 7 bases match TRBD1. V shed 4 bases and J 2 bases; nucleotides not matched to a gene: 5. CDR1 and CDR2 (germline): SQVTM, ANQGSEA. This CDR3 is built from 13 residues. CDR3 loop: CSVGQGFPYEQYF. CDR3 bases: TGCAGCGTTGGACAGGGATTTCCCTACGAGCAGTACTTC.

CDR3: CASSPSGILNTEAFF. The CDR3 region has the DNA TGTGCCAGCAGCCCCTCCGGGATCCTCAACACTGAAGCTTTCTTT. This rearrangement joins TRBV5-5 to TRBJ1-1; D is ambiguous. CDR3 size: 15 residues. V was cut by 4 bases and J by 2 bases, with 15 bases left in between. The germline V gene encodes CDR1 SGHKS and CDR2 YYEKEE (reference sequence).

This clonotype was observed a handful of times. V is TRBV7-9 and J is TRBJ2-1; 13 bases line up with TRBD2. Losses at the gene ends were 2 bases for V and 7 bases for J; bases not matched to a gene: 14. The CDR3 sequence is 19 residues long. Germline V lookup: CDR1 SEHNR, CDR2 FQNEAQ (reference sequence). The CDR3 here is CASSLKGTARTSGRNEQFF. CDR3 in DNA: TGTGCCAGCAGCTTAAAGGGTACGGCCCGGACTAGCGGGAGAAATGAGCAGTTCTTC.

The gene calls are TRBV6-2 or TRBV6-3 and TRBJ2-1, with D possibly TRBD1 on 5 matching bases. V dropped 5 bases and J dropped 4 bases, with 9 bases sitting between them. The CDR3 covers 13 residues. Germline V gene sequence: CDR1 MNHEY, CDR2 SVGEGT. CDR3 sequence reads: CASSITGYNEQFF. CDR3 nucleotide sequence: TGTGCCAGCAGTATTACAGGTTACAATGAGCAGTTCTTC.

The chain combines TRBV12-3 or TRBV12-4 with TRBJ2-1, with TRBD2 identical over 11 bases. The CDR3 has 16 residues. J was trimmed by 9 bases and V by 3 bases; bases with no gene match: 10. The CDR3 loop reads CASSFPGTSGRGEQFF. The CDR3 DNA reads TGTGCCAGCAGTTTTCCCGGGACTAGCGGCCGGGGTGAGCAGTTCTTC.

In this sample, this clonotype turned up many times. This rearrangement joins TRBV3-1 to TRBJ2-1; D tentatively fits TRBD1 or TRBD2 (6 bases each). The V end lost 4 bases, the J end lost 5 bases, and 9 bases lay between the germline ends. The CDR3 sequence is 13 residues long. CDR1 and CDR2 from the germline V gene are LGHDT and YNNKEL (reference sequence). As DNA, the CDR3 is TGTGCCAGCAGCCCTCGGGGGCACAATGAGCAGTTCTTC. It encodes CASSPRGHNEQFF.

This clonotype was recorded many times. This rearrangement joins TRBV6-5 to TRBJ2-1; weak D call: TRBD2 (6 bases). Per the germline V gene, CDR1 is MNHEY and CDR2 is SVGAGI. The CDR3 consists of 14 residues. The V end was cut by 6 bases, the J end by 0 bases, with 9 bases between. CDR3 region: CASRAGRSYNEQFF. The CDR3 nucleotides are TGTGCCAGCAGGGCGGGACGCTCCTACAATGAGCAGTTCTTC.

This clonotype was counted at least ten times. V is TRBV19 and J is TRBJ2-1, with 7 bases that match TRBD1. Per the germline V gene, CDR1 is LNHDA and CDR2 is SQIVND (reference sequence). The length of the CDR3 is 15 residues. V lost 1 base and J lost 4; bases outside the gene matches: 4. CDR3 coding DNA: TGTGCCAGTAGTATAGGGACAGGTCCTTACAATGAGCAGTTCTTC. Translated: CASSIGTGPYNEQFF.

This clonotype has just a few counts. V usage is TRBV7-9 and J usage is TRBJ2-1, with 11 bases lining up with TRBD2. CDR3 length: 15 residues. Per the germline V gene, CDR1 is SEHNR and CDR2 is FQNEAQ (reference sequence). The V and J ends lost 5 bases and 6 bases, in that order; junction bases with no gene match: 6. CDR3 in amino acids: CASSTGLAARNEQFF. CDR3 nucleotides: TGTGCCAGCAGCACGGGACTAGCGGCCCGCAATGAGCAGTTCTTC.

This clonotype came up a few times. In nucleotides, the CDR3 is TGTGCCAGCAGCAGAAAGGGGGCCGGGGGCACTGAAGCTTTCTTT. Its translation is CASSRKGAGGTEAFF. This chain joins TRBV7-8 and TRBJ1-1; 7 bases fit TRBD1. Germline V gene sequence: CDR1 SGHVS, CDR2 FQNEAQ. J lost 4 bases, V lost 5 bases, and 10 bases had no gene match. The CDR3 runs 15 residues.

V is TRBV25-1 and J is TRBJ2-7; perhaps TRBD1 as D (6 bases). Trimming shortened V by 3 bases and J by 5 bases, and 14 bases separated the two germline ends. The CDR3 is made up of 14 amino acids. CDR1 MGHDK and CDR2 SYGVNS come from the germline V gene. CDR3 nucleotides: TGTGCCAGCAGTGACCAACAGGGATGGGACGAGCAGTACTTC. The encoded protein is CASSDQQGWDEQYF.

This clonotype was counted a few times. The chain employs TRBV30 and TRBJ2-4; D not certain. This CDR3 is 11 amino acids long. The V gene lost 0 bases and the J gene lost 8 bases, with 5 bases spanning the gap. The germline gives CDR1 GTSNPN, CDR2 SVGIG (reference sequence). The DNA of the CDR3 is TGTGCCTGGAGTGTGGGGTACATTCAGTACTTC. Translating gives CAWSVGYIQYF.

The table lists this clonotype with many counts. This chain's CDR3 is CASSPAGRHSGANVLTF. The CDR3 nucleotides read TGTGCCAGCAGCCCGGCGGGACGTCACTCTGGGGCCAACGTCCTGACTTTC. The rearrangement joins TRBV7-9 to TRBJ2-6; D may be TRBD2 (6 bases). CDR1 and CDR2 from the germline V gene are SEHNR and FQNEAQ (reference sequence). V was trimmed by 5 bases and J by 0 bases, leaving 14 bases between them. The length of the CDR3 is 17 residues.

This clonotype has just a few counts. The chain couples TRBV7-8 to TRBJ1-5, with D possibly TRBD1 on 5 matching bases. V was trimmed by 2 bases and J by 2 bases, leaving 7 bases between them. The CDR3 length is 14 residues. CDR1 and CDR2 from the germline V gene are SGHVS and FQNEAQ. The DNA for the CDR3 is TGTGCCAGCAGCTTACCGGGGGGCAATCAGCCCCAGCATTTT. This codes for CASSLPGGNQPQHF.